Shown below are 9 T cell receptor beta chains from a single sample sequenced in a study of shared clonotypes between healthy human individuals. TCRdb keeps only in-frame clones here, not all; method: immunoSEQ multiplex PCR. The table shows 950,000 to 1,100,000 clones, with approximately 70% occurring only once. Sample: memory CD4+ T cells sorted from blood. Subset described: CD45RA-negative fraction. The receptors derive from a man aged 18 to 29 in good health.

This chain links TRBV29-1 with TRBJ2-5, with no clear D. The CDR3 consists of 11 residues. CDR1 SQVTM and CDR2 ANQGSEA come from the germline V gene. With 8 bases removed from V and 1 base from J, the gap between germline ends came to 8 bases. The DNA for the CDR3 is TGCAGCCTGGGAACCCAAGAGACCCAGTACTTC. This sequence encodes CSLGTQETQYF.

The rearrangement uses TRBV28 and TRBJ1-4, with D perhaps TRBD1 (5 bases). The CDR3 length is 14 residues. Germline values: CDR1 MDHEN, CDR2 SYDVKM. V shed 3 bases and J shed 8 bases, with 13 bases lying between them. CDR3 nucleotides: TGTGCCAGCAGTTTGCAGGGAGGGAGCGAAAAACTGTTTTTT. Amino acids: CASSLQGGSEKLFF.

The rearrangement uses TRBV11-3 and TRBJ2-5; tentative D call: TRBD2 (6 bases). Trimming shortened V by 0 bases and J by 4 bases, and 18 bases separated the two germline ends. Germline V lookup: CDR1 SGHNT, CDR2 YENEEA. The CDR3 covers 17 residues. The CDR3 sequence is CASSLDGIAEKLETQYF. DNA for the CDR3: TGTGCCAGCAGCTTAGATGGGATAGCGGAGAAACTAGAGACCCAGTACTTC.

The chain recombines TRBV7-8 with TRBJ2-7; 8 nucleotides align to TRBD1. J gave up 4 bases and V 1 base, and 6 bases lay outside the gene matches. The CDR3 runs to 15 residues. CDR1 SGHVS and CDR2 FQNEAQ come from the germline V gene. The DNA of the CDR3 is TGTGCCAGCAGCTTAGGTGGGACAGGAGGTTACGAGCAGTACTTC. It codes for CASSLGGTGGYEQYF.

The chain recombines TRBV5-1 with TRBJ2-6; D not resolved. V was trimmed by 3 bases and J by 2 bases, leaving 21 bases between them. In germline, CDR1 is SGHRS, CDR2 YFSETQ. The CDR3 has 19 amino acids. The CDR3 region is CASSSDPPGPGAGANVLTF. The CDR3 nucleotides are TGCGCCAGCAGCTCGGACCCCCCCGGTCCCGGTGCTGGGGCCAACGTCCTGACTTTC.

The genes are TRBV14 and TRBJ1-3, with D uncertain. Trimming took off 0 bases at V and 0 bases at J, with 18 bases between the two ends. The CDR3 extends over 19 amino acids. The germline CDR1 and CDR2 sequences are SGHDN and FVKESK. CDR3 region: CASSQEGSFRTASGNTIYF. CDR3 coding DNA: TGTGCCAGCAGCCAAGAAGGCTCCTTCCGTACAGCCTCTGGAAACACCATATATTTT.

This clone was seen a handful of times. This chain links TRBV5-1 with TRBJ2-5, with 11 nucleotides matching TRBD1. Trimming at V came to 4 bases and at J to 5 bases, leaving 10 bases not matched to a gene. Germline assignment: CDR1 SGHRS and CDR2 YFSETQ. This CDR3 contains 16 residues. The CDR3 DNA reads TGCGCCAGCAGCCGGGGACAGGGGGTTTTCGGGGAGACCCAGTACTTC. Translation: CASSRGQGVFGETQYF.

The gene calls are TRBV7-6 and TRBJ2-5; D is uncertain. Germline CDR1 and CDR2: SGHVS and FNYEAQ. The CDR3 covers 13 residues. The V end was cut by 5 bases, the J end by 2 bases, with 9 bases between. CDR3 sequence: CASSTHSQETQYF. The CDR3 nucleotides read TGTGCCAGCAGCACACACAGTCAAGAGACCCAGTACTTC.

The genes are TRBV10-1 and TRBJ2-5, with a weak D call TRBD2 (5 bases). V was pared by 4 bases and J by 2 bases, with 8 bases between. CDR1 WNHNN and CDR2 SYGVQD come from the germline V gene (reference sequence). The CDR3 consists of 13 residues. The CDR3 coding sequence is TGCGCCAGCAGTGTGAGGGAACAAGAGACCCAGTACTTC. It codes for CASSVREQETQYF.